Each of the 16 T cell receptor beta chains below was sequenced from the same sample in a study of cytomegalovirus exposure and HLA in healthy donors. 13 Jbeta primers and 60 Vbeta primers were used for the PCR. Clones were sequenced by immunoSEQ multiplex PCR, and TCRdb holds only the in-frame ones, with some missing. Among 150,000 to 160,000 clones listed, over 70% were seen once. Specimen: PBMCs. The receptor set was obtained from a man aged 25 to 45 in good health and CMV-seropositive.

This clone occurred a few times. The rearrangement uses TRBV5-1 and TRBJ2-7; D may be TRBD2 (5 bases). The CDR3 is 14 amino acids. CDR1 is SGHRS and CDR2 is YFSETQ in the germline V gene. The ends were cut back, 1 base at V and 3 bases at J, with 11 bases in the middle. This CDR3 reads CASSLFGVRYEQYF. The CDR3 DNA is TGCGCCAGCAGCTTGTTCGGGGTCCGCTACGAGCAGTACTTC.

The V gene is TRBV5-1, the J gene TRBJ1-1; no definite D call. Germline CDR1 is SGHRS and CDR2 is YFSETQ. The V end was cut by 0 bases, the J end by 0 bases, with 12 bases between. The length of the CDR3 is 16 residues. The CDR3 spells CASSLVEGSMNTEAFF. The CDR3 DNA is TGCGCCAGCAGCTTGGTAGAGGGTAGCATGAACACTGAAGCTTTCTTT. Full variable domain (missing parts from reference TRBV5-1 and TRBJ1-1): KAGVTQTPRYLIKTRGQQVTLSCSPISGHRSVSWYQQTPGQGLQFLFEYFSETQRNKGNFPGRFSGRQFSNSRSEMNVSTLELGDSALYLCASSLVEGSMNTEAFFGQGTRLTVV.

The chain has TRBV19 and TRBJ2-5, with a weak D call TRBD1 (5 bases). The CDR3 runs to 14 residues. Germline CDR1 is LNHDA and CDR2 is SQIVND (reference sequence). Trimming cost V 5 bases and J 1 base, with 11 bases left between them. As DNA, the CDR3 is TGTGCCAGTAGTGATTTAGGGGTCCAAGAGACCCAGTACTTC. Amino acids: CASSDLGVQETQYF.

The CDR3: CASGRAYEQYF. The CDR3, as DNA: TGTGCCAGCGGCAGGGCCTACGAGCAGTACTTC. This chain uses TRBV2 with TRBJ2-7, with D possibly matching TRBD1 (5 bases). V lost 8 bases, J lost 2 bases, and 7 bases lay in between. Germline V gives CDR1 SNHLY, CDR2 FYNNEI. This CDR3 is built from 11 residues.

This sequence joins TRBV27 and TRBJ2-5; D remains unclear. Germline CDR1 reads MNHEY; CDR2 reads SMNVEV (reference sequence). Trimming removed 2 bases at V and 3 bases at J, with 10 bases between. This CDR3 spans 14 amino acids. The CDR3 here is CASSLNWREETQYF. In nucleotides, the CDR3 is TGTGCCAGCAGTTTAAACTGGAGAGAAGAGACCCAGTACTTC.

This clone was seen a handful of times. The CDR3 sequence: CASSEVVGGGYEQYF. The DNA of the CDR3 is TGCGCCAGCAGTGAGGTGGTAGGGGGCGGCTACGAGCAGTACTTC. The gene calls are TRBV10-1 and TRBJ2-7; 7 nucleotides agree with TRBD1. V was clipped by 2 bases and J by 3 bases; unmatched bases: 7. CDR1 and CDR2 from the germline V gene are WNHNN and SYGVQD (reference sequence). This CDR3 is 15 amino acids long.

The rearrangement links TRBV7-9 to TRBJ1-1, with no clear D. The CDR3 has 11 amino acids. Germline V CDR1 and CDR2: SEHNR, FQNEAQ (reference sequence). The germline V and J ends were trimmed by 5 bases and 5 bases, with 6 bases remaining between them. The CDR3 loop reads CASSPGTEAFF. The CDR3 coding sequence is TGTGCCAGCAGCCCGGGAACTGAAGCTTTCTTT.

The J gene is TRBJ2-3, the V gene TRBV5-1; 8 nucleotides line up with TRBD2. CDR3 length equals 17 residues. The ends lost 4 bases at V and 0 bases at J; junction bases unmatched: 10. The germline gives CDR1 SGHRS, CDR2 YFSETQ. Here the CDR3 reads CASSQGLLADSTDTQYF. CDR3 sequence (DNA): TGCGCCAGCAGCCAGGGATTACTAGCGGATAGCACAGATACGCAGTATTTT.

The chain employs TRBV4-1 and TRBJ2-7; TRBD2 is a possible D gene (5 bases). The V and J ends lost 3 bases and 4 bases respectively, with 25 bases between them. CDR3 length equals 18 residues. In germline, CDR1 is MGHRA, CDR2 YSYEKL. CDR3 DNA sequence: TGCGCCAGCAGCCAGAATCAGCGGCGGAAAAGCGACCTGTACGAGCAGTACTTC. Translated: CASSQNQRRKSDLYEQYF.

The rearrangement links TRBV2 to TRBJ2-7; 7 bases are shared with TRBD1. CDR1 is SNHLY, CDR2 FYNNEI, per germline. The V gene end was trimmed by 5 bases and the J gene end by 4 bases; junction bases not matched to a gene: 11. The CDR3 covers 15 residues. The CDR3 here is CASSMYPGQQYEQYF. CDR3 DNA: TGTGCCAGCAGTATGTACCCGGGACAGCAGTACGAGCAGTACTTC. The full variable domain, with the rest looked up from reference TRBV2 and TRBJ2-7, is EPEVTQTPSHQVTQMGQEVILRCVPISNHLYFYWYRQILGQKVEFLVSFYNNEISEKSEIFDDQFSVERPDGSNFTLKIRSTKLEDSAMYFCASSMYPGQQYEQYFGPGTRLTVT.

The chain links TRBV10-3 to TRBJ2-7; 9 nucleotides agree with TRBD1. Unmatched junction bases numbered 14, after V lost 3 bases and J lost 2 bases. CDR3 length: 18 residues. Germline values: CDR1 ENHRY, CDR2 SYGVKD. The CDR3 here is CAISDFFIVGQGPYEQYF. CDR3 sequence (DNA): TGTGCCATCAGTGACTTCTTTATAGTAGGACAGGGGCCCTACGAGCAGTACTTC.

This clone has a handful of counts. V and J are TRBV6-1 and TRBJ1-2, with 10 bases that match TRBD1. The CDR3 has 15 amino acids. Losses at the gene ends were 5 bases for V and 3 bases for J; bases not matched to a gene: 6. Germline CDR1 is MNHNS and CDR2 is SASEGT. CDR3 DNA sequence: TGTGCCAGCAGTTCCCTGGACAGGGGGTACTATGGCTACACCTTC. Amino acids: CASSSLDRGYYGYTF.

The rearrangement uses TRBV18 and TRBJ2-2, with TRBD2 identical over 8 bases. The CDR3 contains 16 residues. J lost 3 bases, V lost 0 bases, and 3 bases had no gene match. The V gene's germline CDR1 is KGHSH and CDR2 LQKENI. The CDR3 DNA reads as TGTGCCAGCTCACCACCCAGCGGGAGAGACACCGGGGAGCTGTTTTTT. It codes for CASSPPSGRDTGELFF.

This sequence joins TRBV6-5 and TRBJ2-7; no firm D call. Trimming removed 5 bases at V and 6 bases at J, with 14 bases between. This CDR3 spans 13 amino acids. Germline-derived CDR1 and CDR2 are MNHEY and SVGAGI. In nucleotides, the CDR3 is TGTGCCAGCAGTGAATACGGGTCTCGCGAGCAGTACTTC. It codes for CASSEYGSREQYF.

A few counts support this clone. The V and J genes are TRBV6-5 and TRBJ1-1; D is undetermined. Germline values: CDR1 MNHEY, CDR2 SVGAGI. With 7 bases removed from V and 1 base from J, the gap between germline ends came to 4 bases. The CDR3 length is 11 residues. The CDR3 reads CASTGNTEAFF. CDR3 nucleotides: TGTGCCAGCACAGGGAACACTGAAGCTTTCTTT.

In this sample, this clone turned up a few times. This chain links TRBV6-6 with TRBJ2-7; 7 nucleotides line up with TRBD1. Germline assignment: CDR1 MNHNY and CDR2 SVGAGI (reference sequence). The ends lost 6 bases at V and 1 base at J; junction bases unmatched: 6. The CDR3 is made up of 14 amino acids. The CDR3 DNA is TGTGCCAGCAGGTGGGACAGCGAGTCCTACGAGCAGTACTTC. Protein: CASRWDSESYEQYF.